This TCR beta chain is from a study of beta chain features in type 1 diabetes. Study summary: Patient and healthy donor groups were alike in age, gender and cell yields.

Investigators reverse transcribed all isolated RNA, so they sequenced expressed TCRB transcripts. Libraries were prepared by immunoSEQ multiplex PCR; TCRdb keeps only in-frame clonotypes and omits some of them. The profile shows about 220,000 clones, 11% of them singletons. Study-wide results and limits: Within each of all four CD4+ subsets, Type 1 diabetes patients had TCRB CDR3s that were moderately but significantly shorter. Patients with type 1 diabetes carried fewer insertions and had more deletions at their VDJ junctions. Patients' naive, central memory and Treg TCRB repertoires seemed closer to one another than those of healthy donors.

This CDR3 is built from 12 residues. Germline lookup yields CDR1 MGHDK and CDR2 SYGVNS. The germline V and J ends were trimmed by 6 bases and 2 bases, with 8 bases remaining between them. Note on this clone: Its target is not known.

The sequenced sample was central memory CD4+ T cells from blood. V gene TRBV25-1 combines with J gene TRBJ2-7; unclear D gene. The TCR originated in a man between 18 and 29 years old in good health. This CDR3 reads CASSVPPYEQYF. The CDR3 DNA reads TGTGCCAGCAGCGTTCCCCCCTACGAGCAGTACTTC.